This entry describes one T cell receptor beta chain. Original processing methods: Scientists estimated how many nucleated cells there were by amplifying reference gene primers. Measured with immunoSEQ multiplex PCR; TCRdb has only the in-frame clones, and not every one. V, J and clone size reflect that table, while D and trimming were determined from the DNA. The table has approximately 250,000 clones, 65% to 90% seen once. These data are taken from a study of blood T cell repertoires in COVID-19. Study details: T cells, B-cell-depleted T cells, or PBMCs provided the cDNA or gDNA that served as material.

This CDR3 comprises 15 residues. Trimming took off 3 bases at V and 0 bases at J, with 12 bases between the two ends. CDR1 and CDR2 (germline): SGDLS, YYNGEE. This chain connects TRBV9 to TRBJ1-2; D not certain. Sequences were obtained from peripheral blood. The TCR comes from a woman aged 40 to 50 who had recovered from COVID-19. The CDR3 bases are TGTGCCAGCAGCGGAGACTCGGCACCTAACTATGGCTACACCTTC. Its protein is CASSGDSAPNYGYTF.